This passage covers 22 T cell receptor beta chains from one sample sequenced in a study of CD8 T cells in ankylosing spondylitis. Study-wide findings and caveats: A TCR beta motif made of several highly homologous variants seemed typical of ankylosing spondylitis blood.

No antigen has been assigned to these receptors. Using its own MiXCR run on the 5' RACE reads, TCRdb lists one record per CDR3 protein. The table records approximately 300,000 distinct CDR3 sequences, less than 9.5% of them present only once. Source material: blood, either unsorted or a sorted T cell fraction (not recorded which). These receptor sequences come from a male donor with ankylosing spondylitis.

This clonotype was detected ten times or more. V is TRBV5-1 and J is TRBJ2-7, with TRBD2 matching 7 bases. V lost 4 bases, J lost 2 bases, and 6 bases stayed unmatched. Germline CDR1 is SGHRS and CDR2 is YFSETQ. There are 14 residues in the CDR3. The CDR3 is CASSRRTSAYEQYF. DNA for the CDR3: TGCGCCAGCAGCCGCCGTACTAGCGCCTACGAGCAGTACTTC.

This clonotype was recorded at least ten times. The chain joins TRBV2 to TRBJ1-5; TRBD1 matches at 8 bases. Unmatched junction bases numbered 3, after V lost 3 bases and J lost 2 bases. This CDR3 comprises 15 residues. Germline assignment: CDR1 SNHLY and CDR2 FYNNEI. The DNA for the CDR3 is TGTGCCAGCAGTGAGGACAGGGCCGGCAATCAGCCCCAGCATTTT. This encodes CASSEDRAGNQPQHF.

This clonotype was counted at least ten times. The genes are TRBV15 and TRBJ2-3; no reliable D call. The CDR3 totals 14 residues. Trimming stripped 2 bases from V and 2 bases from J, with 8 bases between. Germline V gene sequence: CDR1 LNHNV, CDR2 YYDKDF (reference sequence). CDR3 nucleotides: TGTGCCACCAGCAGATTCCCTAACACAGATACGCAGTATTTT. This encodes CATSRFPNTDTQYF.

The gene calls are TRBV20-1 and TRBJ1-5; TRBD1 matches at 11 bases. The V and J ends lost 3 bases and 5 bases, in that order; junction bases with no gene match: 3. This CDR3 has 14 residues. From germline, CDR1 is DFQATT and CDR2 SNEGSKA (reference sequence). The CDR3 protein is CSASRDRGDQPQHF. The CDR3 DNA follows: TGCAGTGCTAGTCGGGACAGGGGGGATCAGCCCCAGCATTTT.

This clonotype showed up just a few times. The CDR3 here is CASRGTDYEQYF. The CDR3 DNA reads as TGTGCCAGCAGGGGGACAGACTACGAGCAGTACTTC. The V gene is TRBV12-3 or TRBV12-4, the J gene TRBJ2-7; TRBD1 matches 7 bases. The CDR3 consists of 12 residues. The J segment lost 3 bases and the V segment lost 6 bases, leaving 2 bases of the junction unmatched.

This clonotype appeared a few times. The CDR3 here is CASSEGRGETQYF. The CDR3 DNA follows: TGCGCCAGCAGCGAAGGTCGGGGGGAGACCCAGTACTTC. The rearrangement links TRBV5-1 to TRBJ2-5; D is perhaps TRBD2 (6 bases). The germline CDR1 and CDR2 sequences are SGHRS and YFSETQ. V was clipped by 4 bases and J by 5 bases, with 12 bases between them. The CDR3 covers 13 residues. Looking up the rest from reference TRBV5-1 and TRBJ2-5 gives the full variable domain: KAGVTQTPRYLIKTRGQQVTLSCSPISGHRSVSWYQQTPGQGLQFLFEYFSETQRNKGNFPGRFSGRQFSNSRSEMNVSTLELGDSALYLCASSEGRGETQYFGPGTRLLVL.

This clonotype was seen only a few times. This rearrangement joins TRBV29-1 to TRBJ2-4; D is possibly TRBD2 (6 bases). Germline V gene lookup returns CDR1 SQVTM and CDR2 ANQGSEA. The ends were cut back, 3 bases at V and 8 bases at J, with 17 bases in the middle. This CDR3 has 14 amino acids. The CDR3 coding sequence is TGCAGCGTTGATCAGTCACCGTCGGGGGACATTCAGTACTTC. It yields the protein CSVDQSPSGDIQYF.

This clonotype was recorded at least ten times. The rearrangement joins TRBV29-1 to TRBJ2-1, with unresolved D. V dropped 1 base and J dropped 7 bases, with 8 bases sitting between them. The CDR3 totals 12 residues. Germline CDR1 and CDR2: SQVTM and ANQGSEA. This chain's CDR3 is CSVEVAINEQFF. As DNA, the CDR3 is TGCAGCGTTGAAGTGGCCATAAATGAGCAGTTCTTC.

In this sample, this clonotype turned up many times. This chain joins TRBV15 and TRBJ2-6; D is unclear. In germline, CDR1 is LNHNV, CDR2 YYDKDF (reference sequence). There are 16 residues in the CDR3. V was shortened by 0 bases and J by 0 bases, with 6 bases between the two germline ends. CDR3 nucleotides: TGTGCCACCAGCAGAGATATGTCCTCTGGGGCCAACGTCCTGACTTTC. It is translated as CATSRDMSSGANVLTF.

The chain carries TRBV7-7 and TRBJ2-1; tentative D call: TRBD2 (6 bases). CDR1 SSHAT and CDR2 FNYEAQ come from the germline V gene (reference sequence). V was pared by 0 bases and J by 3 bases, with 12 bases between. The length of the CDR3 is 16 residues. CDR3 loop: CASSLAGGSGYNEQFF. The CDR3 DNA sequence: TGTGCCAGCAGCTTAGCGGGGGGTAGCGGCTACAATGAGCAGTTCTTC.

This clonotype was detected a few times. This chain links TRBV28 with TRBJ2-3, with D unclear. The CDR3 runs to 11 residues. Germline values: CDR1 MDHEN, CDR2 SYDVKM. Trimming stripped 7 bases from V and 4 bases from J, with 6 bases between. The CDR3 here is CASTTADTQYF. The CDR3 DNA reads TGTGCCAGCACTACGGCAGATACGCAGTATTTT.

CDR3: CASSLRFAGQGAAGANVLTF. The CDR3 DNA is TGTGCCAGCAGTTTAAGATTTGCGGGACAGGGGGCCGCTGGGGCCAACGTCCTGACTTTC. The chain is built from TRBV27 and TRBJ2-6; 12 positions agree with TRBD1. Germline CDR1 MNHEY, CDR2 SMNVEV (reference sequence). Trimming cost V 2 bases and J 2 bases; bases outside gene matches: 10. The CDR3 covers 20 residues.

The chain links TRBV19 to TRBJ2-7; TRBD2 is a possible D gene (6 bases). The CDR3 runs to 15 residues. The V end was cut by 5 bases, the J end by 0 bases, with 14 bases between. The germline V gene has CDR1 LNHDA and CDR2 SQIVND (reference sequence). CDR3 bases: TGTGCCAGTAGTGTCCACGGGGGTCGCTCCTACGAGCAGTACTTC. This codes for CASSVHGGRSYEQYF. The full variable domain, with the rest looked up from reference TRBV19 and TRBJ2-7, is DGGITQSPKYLFRKEGQNVTLSCEQNLNHDAMYWYRQDPGQGLRLIYYSQIVNDFQKGDIAEGYSVSREKKESFPLTVTSAQKNPTAFYLCASSVHGGRSYEQYFGPGTRLTVT.

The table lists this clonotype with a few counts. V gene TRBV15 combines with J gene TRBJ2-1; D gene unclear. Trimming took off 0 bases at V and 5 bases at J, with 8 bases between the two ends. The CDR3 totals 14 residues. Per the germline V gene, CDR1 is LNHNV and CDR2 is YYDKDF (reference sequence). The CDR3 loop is CATSRDQGDNEQFF. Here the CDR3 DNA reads TGTGCCACCAGCAGAGATCAAGGTGACAATGAGCAGTTCTTC.

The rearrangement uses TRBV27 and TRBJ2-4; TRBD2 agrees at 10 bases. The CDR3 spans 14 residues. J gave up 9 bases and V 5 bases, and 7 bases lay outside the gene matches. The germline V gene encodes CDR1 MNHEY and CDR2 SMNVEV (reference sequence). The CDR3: CASSPRLAGVIQYF. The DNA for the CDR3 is TGTGCCAGCAGTCCCCGTCTAGCGGGAGTCATTCAGTACTTC.

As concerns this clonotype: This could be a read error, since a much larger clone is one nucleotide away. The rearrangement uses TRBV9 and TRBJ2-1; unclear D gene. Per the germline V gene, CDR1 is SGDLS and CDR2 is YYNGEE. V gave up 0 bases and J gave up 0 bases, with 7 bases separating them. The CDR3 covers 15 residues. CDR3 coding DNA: TGTGCCAGCAGCGTAGTTGAGACCTCCTACAATGAGCAGTTCTTC. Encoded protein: CASSVVETSYNEQFF.

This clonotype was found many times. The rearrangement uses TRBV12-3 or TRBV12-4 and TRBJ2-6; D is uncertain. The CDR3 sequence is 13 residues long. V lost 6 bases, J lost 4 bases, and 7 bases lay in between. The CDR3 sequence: CASRQAGANVLTF. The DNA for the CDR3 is TGTGCCAGCAGACAAGCCGGGGCCAACGTCCTGACTTTC.

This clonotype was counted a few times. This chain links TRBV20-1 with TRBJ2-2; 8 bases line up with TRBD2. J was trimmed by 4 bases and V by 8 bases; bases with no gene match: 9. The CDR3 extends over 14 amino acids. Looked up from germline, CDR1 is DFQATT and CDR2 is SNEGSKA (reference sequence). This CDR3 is CSSGVAGSTGELFF. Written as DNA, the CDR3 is TGCAGTTCCGGGGTAGCGGGATCCACCGGGGAGCTGTTTTTT.

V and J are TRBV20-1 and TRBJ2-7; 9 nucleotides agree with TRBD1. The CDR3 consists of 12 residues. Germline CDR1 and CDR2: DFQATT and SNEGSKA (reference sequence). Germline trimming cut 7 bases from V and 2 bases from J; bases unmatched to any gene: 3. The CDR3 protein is CSVGTGTYEQYF. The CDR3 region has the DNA TGCAGTGTCGGGACAGGGACCTACGAGCAGTACTTC.

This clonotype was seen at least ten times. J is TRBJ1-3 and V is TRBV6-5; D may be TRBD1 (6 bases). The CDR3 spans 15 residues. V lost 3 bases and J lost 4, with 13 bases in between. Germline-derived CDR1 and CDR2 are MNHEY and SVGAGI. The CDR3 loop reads CASSYAGAPGNTIYF. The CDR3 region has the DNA TGTGCCAGCAGTTATGCGGGGGCGCCCGGAAACACCATATATTTT.

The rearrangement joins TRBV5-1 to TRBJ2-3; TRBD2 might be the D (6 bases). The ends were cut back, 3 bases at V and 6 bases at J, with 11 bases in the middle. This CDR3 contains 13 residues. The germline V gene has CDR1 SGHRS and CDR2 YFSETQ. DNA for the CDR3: TGCGCCAGCAGCTCCCCCGGGAGTGATACGCAGTATTTT. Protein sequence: CASSSPGSDTQYF.

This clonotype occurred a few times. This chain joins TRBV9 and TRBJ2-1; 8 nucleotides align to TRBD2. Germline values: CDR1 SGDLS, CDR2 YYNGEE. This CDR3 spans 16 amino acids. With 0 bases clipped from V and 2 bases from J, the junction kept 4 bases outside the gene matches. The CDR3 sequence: CASSVAPGRAYNEQFF. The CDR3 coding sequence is TGTGCCAGCAGCGTAGCGCCCGGGAGGGCCTACAATGAGCAGTTCTTC. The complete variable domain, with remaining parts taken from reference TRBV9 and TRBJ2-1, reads DSGVTQTPKHLITATGQRVTLRCSPRSGDLSVYWYQQSLDQGLQFLIQYYNGEERAKGNILERFSAQQFPDLHSELNLSSLELGDSALYFCASSVAPGRAYNEQFFGPGTRLTVL.